The 4 T cell receptor beta chains given below trace back to one sample, sequenced in a study of memory CD4+ T cells and cytomegalovirus serostatus. Single viable CD3+CD4+CD8-CD45RO+ cells were sorted as the memory CD4+ T cells. Produced via immunoSEQ multiplex PCR; TCRdb's table is partial and in-frame only. The table lists tens of thousands of clones, around 76% of them singletons. The sample taken for sequencing was memory CD4+ T cells from blood. The receptors derive from an adult in good health and CMV-seronegative.

The chain uses TRBV6-5 and TRBJ2-1, with D tentatively TRBD1 (8 bases). V lost 6 bases to trimming and J lost 7 bases, with 19 bases between them. This CDR3 spans 15 amino acids. Germline V gene sequence: CDR1 MNHEY, CDR2 SVGAGI. The chain's CDR3 is CASRPYRGGWNEQFF. For the CDR3, the DNA is TGTGCCAGCAGGCCTTACAGGGGGGGTTGGAATGAGCAGTTCTTC.

About this clone itself: This sample also contains other DNA sequences that code for the same CDR3. The chain joins TRBV7-2 to TRBJ1-5; no definite D call. V gave up 2 bases and J gave up 2 bases, with 4 bases separating them. There are 13 residues in the CDR3. The germline V gene has CDR1 SGHTA and CDR2 FQGNSA. The CDR3 DNA follows: TGTGCCAGCAGCTTAAGGGGCAATCAGCCCCAGCATTTT. Amino acid sequence: CASSLRGNQPQHF.

This clone was observed a few times. The rearrangement joins TRBV10-3 to TRBJ1-4, with a possible D match to TRBD1 (5 bases). Trimming cost V 0 bases and J 4 bases, with 12 bases left between them. The CDR3 loop spans 16 amino acids. Germline V lookup: CDR1 ENHRY, CDR2 SYGVKD. The CDR3 loop reads CAISESGGTLNEKLFF. CDR3 DNA: TGTGCCATCAGTGAGTCAGGAGGGACCCTTAATGAAAAACTGTTTTTT.

The rearrangement uses TRBV19 and TRBJ2-3; D perhaps matches TRBD2 (6 bases). V lost 0 bases to trimming and J lost 6 bases, with 16 bases between them. The CDR3 is 16 amino acids. CDR1 is LNHDA and CDR2 is SQIVND in the germline V gene (reference sequence). CDR3 sequence: CASSIERGGVSDTQYF. CDR3 nucleotides: TGTGCCAGTAGTATAGAGAGAGGAGGGGTCTCGGATACGCAGTATTTT.